Below, one T cell receptor (beta chain) is given with its context. The antigen remains unidentified. These data belong to a study of cytomegalovirus exposure and HLA in healthy donors. Study-level findings and limits: Associated with HLA alleles at 0.05 false discovery rate in a later analysis were some 18,000 TCR beta sequences. Rarity marked most TCR sequences, yet some public TCRs occurred in many donors. Being productive about 87% or about 30% of the time was typical of most TCR beta V segments in an earlier analysis.

This CDR3 is 17 amino acids long. CDR1 is SGHTA, CDR2 FQGNSA, per germline. V shed 3 bases and J 4 bases; nucleotides not matched to a gene: 14. The primer mix had 60 Vbeta and 13 Jbeta primers. In the original analysis: In a later analysis, the count reached 75 million to 90 million unique TCR beta chains, with about 10 million shared. This table comes from immunoSEQ multiplex PCR, and its TCRdb copy is limited to in-frame clones, with some not included. The DNA was the basis for D and trimming; V, J and clone size are from that table. The sample has about 180,000 clones, 77% seen once; the top ten hold about 4%.

What was sequenced was PBMCs. This chain uses TRBV7-2 with TRBJ2-5; 7 bases map to TRBD1. The source of this sequence is a woman aged 55-75 years in good health and CMV-seropositive. As DNA, the CDR3 is TGTGCCAGCAGCTTCCATTCGAGACAGGGAAGGCTAGAGACCCAGTACTTC. Protein product: CASSFHSRQGRLETQYF.